The TCR beta chain under discussion was sequenced for a study of molecular identifiers for immune sequencing clone quantification. This CDR3 spans 17 amino acids. Germline CDR1 reads LNHDA; CDR2 reads SQIVND (reference sequence). V lost 4 bases and J lost 0, with 18 bases in between. The sample holds a few counts of this clonotype. TCRdb used MiXCR to reprocess the PCR reads, holding one entry per CDR3 protein. In the table there are 300,000 to 400,000 distinct CDR3 sequences, around a fifth of which are singletons. V gene TRBV19 combines with J gene TRBJ2-5, with a possible D match to TRBD1 (6 bases). This TCR came from a human donor in good health. Some libraries in this study had Jurkat cell RNA spiked in. The sequencing sample was made of naive CD8+ T cells from blood, with Jurkat cell RNA spiked in. Described subset: FACS-sorted CD8+CD4-CCR7+CD45RA+ naive T cells. This CDR3 is CASSKGQTKTYQETQYF. The CDR3 DNA reads TGTGCCAGTAGTAAAGGACAGACGAAAACTTACCAAGAGACCCAGTACTTC.